These 26 T cell receptor beta chains came from one sample sequenced in a study of graft-versus-host responses after intestinal transplantation. Method: immunoSEQ multiplex PCR; TCRdb's copy keeps in-frame clones and lacks some. The sample contains 13,000 to 15,000 clones, over 30% of which appear only once. The starting material was alloreactive CD4+ T cells from a mixed lymphocyte reaction culture, obtained before intestinal transplant. Subset of the sample: CFSE-low proliferating T cells sorted from roughly six-day pre-transplant mixed lymphocyte reaction (GvH or HvG direction). These TCRs come from a human patient who received an intestinal transplant.

This clone was seen more than once but under ten times. V and J are TRBV29-1 and TRBJ2-5; maybe TRBD2 (5 bases). V gave up 1 base and J gave up 7 bases, with 13 bases separating them. CDR1 and CDR2 from the germline V gene are SQVTM and ANQGSEA. The CDR3 has 13 residues. The CDR3: CSVEVLDRGTQYF. The CDR3 region has the DNA TGCAGCGTTGAAGTCTTGGACCGGGGGACCCAGTACTTC.

The chain joins TRBV6-1 to TRBJ2-7, with 11 nucleotides matching TRBD1. V shed 8 bases and J 6 bases; nucleotides not matched to a gene: 6. CDR1 is MNHNS, CDR2 SASEGT, per germline. The CDR3 runs 13 residues. The CDR3: CASRTGGSLEQYF. DNA for the CDR3: TGTGCCAGCCGGACAGGGGGCTCTCTCGAGCAGTACTTC.

This clone was seen a handful of times. The CDR3 is CASRQVLDNNTDTQYF. The CDR3 coding sequence is TGCGCCAGCAGGCAGGTTTTAGACAACAACACAGATACGCAGTATTTT. The chain combines TRBV23-1 with TRBJ2-3; D is uncertain. TRBV23-1 is placed among ORFs of uncertain function. The CDR3 has 16 amino acids. V gave up 6 bases and J gave up 2 bases, with 18 bases separating them.

The chain is built from TRBV7-9 and TRBJ2-3, with a tentative D call TRBD2 (6 bases). The V end was cut by 1 base, the J end by 5 bases, with 16 bases between. The germline V gene encodes CDR1 SEHNR and CDR2 FQNEAQ (reference sequence). The CDR3 covers 16 residues. CDR3: CASSLGLTGGGDTQYF. In DNA, the CDR3 is TGTGCCAGCAGCTTAGGACTCACCGGGGGAGGAGATACGCAGTATTTT.

This chain joins TRBV30 and TRBJ2-2, with a possible D match to TRBD1 (5 bases). The CDR3 sequence is 12 residues long. The germline V gene encodes CDR1 GTSNPN and CDR2 SVGIG (reference sequence). Trimming took off 3 bases at V and 6 bases at J, with 8 bases between the two ends. This CDR3 is CAWRRGSGELFF. CDR3 bases: TGTGCCTGGAGAAGGGGATCCGGGGAGCTGTTTTTT.

The chain has TRBV7-2 and TRBJ2-7; a possible D gene is TRBD1 (6 bases). V shed 2 bases and J shed 4 bases, with 12 bases lying between them. Per germline, CDR1 SGHTA and CDR2 FQGNSA. This CDR3 contains 14 residues. The DNA for the CDR3 is TGTGCCAGCAGCTTATCTACAGGGATTTACGAGCAGTACTTC. It yields the protein CASSLSTGIYEQYF.

This clone came up a few times. The chain employs TRBV27 and TRBJ1-2, with a weak D call TRBD1 (5 bases). V dropped 6 bases and J dropped 4 bases, with 18 bases sitting between them. The CDR3 runs to 15 residues. Germline CDR1 and CDR2: MNHEY and SMNVEV (reference sequence). The CDR3 DNA reads as TGTGCCAGCAGGTCAGGATCGGTAGGGGCCTATGGCTACACCTTC. This translates into CASRSGSVGAYGYTF.

This clone has only a few counts. The chain employs TRBV2 and TRBJ2-7; D perhaps matches TRBD1 (6 bases). Germline V gene data show CDR1 as SNHLY and CDR2 as FYNNEI. The CDR3 spans 17 residues. Trimming pared 5 bases from V and 1 base from J, leaving 21 bases between. The CDR3 DNA reads TGTGCCAGCAGTCCAATTATACAGGGAGTCCTATCCTACGAGCAGTACTTC. This translates into CASSPIIQGVLSYEQYF.

The chain uses TRBV9 and TRBJ1-4; tentative D call: TRBD1 (5 bases). V shed 4 bases and J shed 8 bases, with 18 bases lying between them. The CDR3 runs 15 residues. Germline CDR1 and CDR2: SGDLS and YYNGEE. As DNA, the CDR3 is TGTGCCAGCAGCCCATTGACTAGGGGCGAGGAAAAACTGTTTTTT. It is translated as CASSPLTRGEEKLFF.

This clone was picked up one time. The chain employs TRBV25-1 and TRBJ2-6; D unclear. V was cut by 3 bases and J by 0 bases, with 9 bases left in between. Per germline, CDR1 MGHDK and CDR2 SYGVNS. The CDR3 extends over 16 amino acids. The CDR3 DNA reads as TGTGCCAGCAGTGAGAACAGCATCTCTGGGGCCAACGTCCTGACTTTC. Amino acid sequence: CASSENSISGANVLTF.

This clone was picked up a small number of times. This chain links TRBV7-9 with TRBJ2-3; 7 bases map to TRBD2. The trim removed 5 bases at V and 5 bases at J, leaving 7 bases unmatched. The length of the CDR3 is 14 residues. Germline V gene sequence: CDR1 SEHNR, CDR2 FQNEAQ (reference sequence). CDR3 DNA: TGTGCCAGCAGCCCTTGGGAGGGCAGAGATACGCAGTATTTT. Amino acid sequence: CASSPWEGRDTQYF.

The V and J genes are TRBV7-8 and TRBJ2-1; D perhaps matches TRBD2 (6 bases). Germline CDR1 reads SGHVS; CDR2 reads FQNEAQ. This CDR3 is built from 16 residues. V shed 0 bases and J shed 3 bases, with 12 bases lying between them. The CDR3 region is CASSLAWLASYNEQFF. CDR3 in DNA: TGTGCCAGCAGCTTAGCTTGGCTAGCGAGCTACAATGAGCAGTTCTTC.

J is TRBJ1-5 and V is TRBV27, with TRBD1 identical over 7 bases. Losses at the gene ends were 6 bases for V and 0 bases for J; bases not matched to a gene: 5. The CDR3 loop spans 15 amino acids. Per the germline V gene, CDR1 is MNHEY and CDR2 is SMNVEV (reference sequence). For the CDR3, the DNA is TGTGCCAGCAGCCCACAGGGGTTTAGCAATCAGCCCCAGCATTTT. Its protein is CASSPQGFSNQPQHF.

The chain links TRBV4-3 to TRBJ1-2; D is uncertain. Germline lookup yields CDR1 LGHNA and CDR2 YSLEER. This CDR3 is 13 amino acids long. Trimming removed 0 bases from V and 5 bases from J, with 7 bases in between. CDR3 nucleotides: TGCGCCAGCAGCCAAGACGTGAGTTATGGCTACACCTTC. This sequence encodes CASSQDVSYGYTF.

This clone was found a few times. This sequence joins TRBV10-3 and TRBJ1-4; 7 bases agree with TRBD1. This CDR3 comprises 13 residues. V trimming: 11 bases; J trimming: 8 bases; junction bases outside the gene matches: 11. Germline CDR1 ENHRY, CDR2 SYGVKD. CDR3 loop: CAVSTGMWEKLFF. The CDR3 nucleotides are TGTGCCGTGTCGACAGGGATGTGGGAAAAACTGTTTTTT.

This clone has just a few counts. The rearrangement joins TRBV18 to TRBJ2-3, with 7 bases that match TRBD2. The junction had 4 bases not matched to a gene; V was cut back by 4 bases and J by 0 bases. The CDR3 sequence is 15 residues long. Germline V CDR1 and CDR2: KGHSH, LQKENI. The CDR3, as DNA: TGTGCCAGCTCACTCGGGAGGCCTAGCACAGATACGCAGTATTTT. Translated: CASSLGRPSTDTQYF.

The chain joins TRBV5-6 to TRBJ1-2; TRBD1 might be the D (5 bases). The CDR3 is made up of 13 amino acids. V lost 3 bases to trimming and J lost 5 bases, with 11 bases between them. Germline lookup yields CDR1 SGHDT and CDR2 YYEEEE. The CDR3 coding sequence is TGTGCCAGCAGCTGGAGGGGAGGGTATGGCTACACCTTC. It yields the protein CASSWRGGYGYTF.

The chain is built from TRBV4-1 and TRBJ1-2; 9 positions agree with TRBD1. Germline V gene data show CDR1 as MGHRA and CDR2 as YSYEKL. Trimming at V came to 2 bases and at J to 2 bases, leaving 9 bases not matched to a gene. The CDR3 loop spans 17 amino acids. The CDR3 nucleotides are TGCGCCAGCAGCCAACAAACAGCCGGGACAGGGAACTATGGCTACACCTTC. Protein: CASSQQTAGTGNYGYTF.

The chain has TRBV29-1 and TRBJ2-5; tentative D call: TRBD1 (6 bases). This CDR3 region has 11 residues. The germline V and J ends were trimmed by 7 bases and 2 bases, with 8 bases remaining between them. Germline CDR1 and CDR2: SQVTM and ANQGSEA. The CDR3 DNA sequence: TGCAGCGGAGGGGGTCAAGAGACCCAGTACTTC. As protein: CSGGGQETQYF.

The rearrangement joins TRBV5-4 to TRBJ1-1; TRBD1 agrees at 8 bases. There are 15 residues in the CDR3. Germline loops: CDR1 SGHNT, CDR2 YYREEE (reference sequence). Germline trimming cut 5 bases from V and 0 bases from J; bases unmatched to any gene: 6. In DNA, the CDR3 is TGTGCCAGCAGTGGGACAGGACTTATGAACACTGAAGCTTTCTTT. It is translated as CASSGTGLMNTEAFF.

This clone is medium-sized in the sample. The rearrangement joins TRBV7-9 to TRBJ1-3; TRBD1 matches at 8 bases. The CDR3 has 14 residues. The germline gives CDR1 SEHNR, CDR2 FQNEAQ (reference sequence). The V segment lost 5 bases and the J segment 8 bases; nucleotides outside the gene matches: 8. Written as DNA, the CDR3 is TGTGCCAGCAGCGATTCGGACAGGGCACACACCATATATTTT. Translated: CASSDSDRAHTIYF.

This clone was counted only a few times. V and J are TRBV19 and TRBJ2-1, with TRBD2 matching 8 bases. The CDR3 sequence is 14 residues long. The germline gives CDR1 LNHDA, CDR2 SQIVND (reference sequence). V gave up 10 bases and J gave up 5 bases; unmatched junction bases: 10. CDR3 bases: TGTGCCACCCGACCGCGGGGGGATCACAATGAGCAGTTCTTC. Its translation is CATRPRGDHNEQFF.

This chain uses TRBV27 with TRBJ2-7; TRBD1 might be the D (6 bases). Germline V gene lookup returns CDR1 MNHEY and CDR2 SMNVEV (reference sequence). The CDR3 spans 14 residues. Trimming took 2 bases from V and 2 from J, leaving 10 bases between them. Here the CDR3 DNA reads TGTGCCAGCAGTTTAACAGGGATCCCCTACGAGCAGTACTTC. It encodes CASSLTGIPYEQYF.

This chain links TRBV6-6 with TRBJ2-1; possibly TRBD1 for D (5 bases). V lost 7 bases and J 2 bases, leaving 18 bases between the germline ends. Looked up from germline, CDR1 is MNHNY and CDR2 is SVGAGI (reference sequence). This CDR3 has 16 amino acids. The CDR3 DNA reads TGTGCCAGCAAGGGGTTGGGCGCTGAAGCCTACAATGAGCAGTTCTTC. This translates into CASKGLGAEAYNEQFF.

The gene calls are TRBV6-6 and TRBJ2-1; D remains ambiguous. CDR3 length equals 11 residues. With 5 bases removed from V and 4 bases from J, the gap between germline ends came to 3 bases. Germline V gives CDR1 MNHNY, CDR2 SVGAGI (reference sequence). The CDR3 DNA follows: TGTGCCAGCAGTCAATACAATGAGCAGTTCTTC. Translation gives CASSQYNEQFF.

This clone turned up a few times. V gene TRBV5-1 combines with J gene TRBJ1-2, with TRBD1 matching over 9 bases. This CDR3 is 14 amino acids long. The V gene end was trimmed by 4 bases and the J gene end by 4 bases; junction bases not matched to a gene: 5. The germline CDR1 and CDR2 sequences are SGHRS and YFSETQ. DNA for the CDR3: TGCGCCAGCAGCCAAGGGACAGGGAGCTATGGCTACACCTTC. Its protein is CASSQGTGSYGYTF.